Each of the 9 T cell receptor beta chains below was sequenced from the same sample in a study of blood T cell repertoires in COVID-19. Method: immunoSEQ multiplex PCR; TCRdb's copy keeps in-frame clones and lacks some. The top ten hold roughly 3.3% of the sample, which has around 200,000 clones, about 89% seen once. The material sequenced was peripheral blood. The receptors come from a man in his sixties or seventies with acute or convalescent COVID-19.

This clone has just one count. The gene calls are TRBV29-1 and TRBJ1-2; tentative D call: TRBD1 (5 bases). The CDR3 is 11 amino acids. The germline V and J ends were trimmed by 7 bases and 8 bases, with 14 bases remaining between them. The V gene's germline CDR1 is SQVTM and CDR2 ANQGSEA. The CDR3: CSGGGDGGYTF. CDR3 DNA: TGCAGCGGAGGAGGGGACGGGGGCTACACCTTC.

The chain carries TRBV11-2 and TRBJ2-1; the match to TRBD2 covers 13 bases. This CDR3 is built from 18 residues. The V gene's germline CDR1 is SGHAT and CDR2 FQNNGV. V trimming: 0 bases; J trimming: 8 bases; junction bases outside the gene matches: 10. CDR3 sequence reads: CASSLESVGLAGVHEQFF. The DNA for the CDR3 is TGTGCCAGCAGCTTAGAATCAGTTGGACTAGCGGGAGTACATGAGCAGTTCTTC. The complete variable domain, with remaining parts taken from reference TRBV11-2 and TRBJ2-1, reads EAGVAQSPRYKIIEKRQSVAFWCNPISGHATLYWYQQILGQGPKLLIQFQNNGVVDDSQLPKDRFSAERLKGVDSTLKIQPAKLEDSAVYLCASSLESVGLAGVHEQFFGPGTRLTVL.

The chain recombines TRBV7-8 with TRBJ1-3, with 8 bases aligning to TRBD1. The CDR3 covers 16 residues. The junction had 8 bases not matched to a gene; V was cut back by 0 bases and J by 7 bases. CDR1 is SGHVS, CDR2 FQNEAQ, per germline. CDR3 sequence (DNA): TGTGCCAGCAGCTTAGCCCCGGGACAGGTCCGGAACACCATATATTTT. Translated: CASSLAPGQVRNTIYF.

The V and J genes are TRBV9 and TRBJ2-7; D might be TRBD2 (5 bases). Trimming stripped 4 bases from V and 5 bases from J, with 22 bases between. Germline CDR1 and CDR2: SGDLS and YYNGEE. The CDR3 totals 16 residues. The DNA for the CDR3 is TGTGCCAGCAGCATCGGGGTCGGGGTACTGATGGACGAGCAGTACTTC. Translated, it gives CASSIGVGVLMDEQYF.

V gene TRBV11-3 combines with J gene TRBJ2-2; D not certain. Germline V gene lookup returns CDR1 SGHNT and CDR2 YENEEA. V shed 5 bases and J shed 3 bases, with 4 bases lying between them. The CDR3 sequence is 12 residues long. For the CDR3, the DNA is TGTGCCAGCAGCCTATACACCGGGGAGCTGTTTTTT. This translates into CASSLYTGELFF.

The chain joins TRBV18 to TRBJ2-4, with 9 nucleotides matching TRBD1. V lost 2 bases to trimming and J lost 6 bases; unmatched junction nucleotides: 5. In germline, CDR1 is KGHSH, CDR2 LQKENI. The CDR3 runs 15 residues. This CDR3 reads CASSPGTGRRNIQYF. For the CDR3, the DNA is TGTGCCAGCTCACCAGGGACAGGGCGGCGAAACATTCAGTACTTC.

This clone was seen just once. The chain carries TRBV19 and TRBJ1-3; TRBD1 matches at 7 bases. J gave up 0 bases and V 7 bases, and 6 bases lay outside the gene matches. Germline V CDR1 and CDR2: LNHDA, SQIVND (reference sequence). There are 15 residues in the CDR3. The chain's CDR3 is CASIPGQRSGNTIYF. In DNA form, the CDR3 reads TGTGCCAGTATCCCGGGACAGCGCTCTGGAAACACCATATATTTT.

V and J are TRBV21-1 and TRBJ2-1; TRBD2 reflects the table's D call only, with no check against the DNA. TRBV21-1 is listed as a pseudogene. The CDR3 covers 18 residues. The CDR3 here is CASSKVKGGGVDYNEQFF. CDR3 coding DNA: TGTGCCAGCAGCAAAGTAAAAGGCGGGGGGGTTGACTACAATGAGCAGTTCTTC.

V usage is TRBV4-3 and J usage is TRBJ2-2; D might be TRBD2 (6 bases). Trimming shortened V by 7 bases and J by 6 bases, and 9 bases separated the two germline ends. Germline lookup yields CDR1 LGHNA and CDR2 YSLEER. CDR3 length: 12 residues. The CDR3 DNA reads as TGCGCCAGCACCGGAGGGGCCGGGGAGCTGTTTTTT. Its protein product is CASTGGAGELFF.